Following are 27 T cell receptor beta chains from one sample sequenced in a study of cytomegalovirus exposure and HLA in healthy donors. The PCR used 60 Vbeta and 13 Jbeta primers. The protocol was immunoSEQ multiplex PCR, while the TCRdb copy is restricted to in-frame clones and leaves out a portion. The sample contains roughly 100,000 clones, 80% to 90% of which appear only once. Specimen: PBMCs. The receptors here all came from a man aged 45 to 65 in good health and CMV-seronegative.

In nucleotides, the CDR3 is TGCGCCAGCAGCTTCTCACTCACAGGGGGCGTTGCTAACTATGGCTACACCTTC. This sequence encodes CASSFSLTGGVANYGYTF. The rearrangement joins TRBV5-1 to TRBJ1-2, with 9 bases identical to TRBD1. The CDR3 has 18 residues. V dropped 2 bases and J dropped 0; count of bases not matched to a gene: 11. CDR1 SGHRS and CDR2 YFSETQ come from the germline V gene.

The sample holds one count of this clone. The CDR3 DNA sequence: TGTGCTAGTGGTCCAACAGGGGGAGGGCTGAACACTGAAGCTTTCTTT. It translates to CASGPTGGGLNTEAFF. The chain joins TRBV12-5 to TRBJ1-1, with 8 nucleotides matching TRBD1. Trimming cost V 5 bases and J 0 bases; bases outside gene matches: 8. The CDR3 extends over 16 amino acids. Germline V gives CDR1 LGHNT, CDR2 FRNRAP.

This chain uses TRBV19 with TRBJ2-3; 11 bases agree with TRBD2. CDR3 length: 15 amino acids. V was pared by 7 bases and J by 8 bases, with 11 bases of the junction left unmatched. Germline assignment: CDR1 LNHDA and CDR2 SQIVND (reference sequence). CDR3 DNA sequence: TGTGCCAGTACTCCGAGGAAACTAGCGGGGGTTACGCAGTATTTT. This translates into CASTPRKLAGVTQYF.

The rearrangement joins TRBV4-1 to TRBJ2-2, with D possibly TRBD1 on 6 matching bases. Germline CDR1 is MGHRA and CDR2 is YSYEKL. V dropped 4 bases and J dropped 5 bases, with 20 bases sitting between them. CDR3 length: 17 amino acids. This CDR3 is CASSLLRQGKGTGELFF. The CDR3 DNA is TGCGCCAGCAGCCTCTTACGGCAGGGGAAAGGAACCGGGGAGCTGTTTTTT.

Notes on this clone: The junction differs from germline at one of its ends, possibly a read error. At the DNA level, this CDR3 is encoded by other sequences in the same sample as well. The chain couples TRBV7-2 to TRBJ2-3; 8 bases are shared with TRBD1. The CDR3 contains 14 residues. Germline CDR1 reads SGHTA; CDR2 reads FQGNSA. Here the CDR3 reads CASSTGTGTDTQYF. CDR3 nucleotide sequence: TGTGCCAGCAGCACCGGGACAGGCACAGATACTCAGTATTTT.

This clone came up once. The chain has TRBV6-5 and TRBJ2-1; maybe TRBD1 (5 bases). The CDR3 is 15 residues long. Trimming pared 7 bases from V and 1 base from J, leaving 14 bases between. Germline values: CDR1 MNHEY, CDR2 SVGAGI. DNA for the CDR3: TGTGCCAGCACCCCGTTTGGGGCATCCTACAATGAGCAGTTCTTC. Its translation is CASTPFGASYNEQFF.

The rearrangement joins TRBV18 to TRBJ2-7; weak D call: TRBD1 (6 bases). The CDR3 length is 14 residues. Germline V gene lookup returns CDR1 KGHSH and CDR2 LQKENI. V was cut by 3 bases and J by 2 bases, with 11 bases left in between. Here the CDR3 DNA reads TGTGCCAGCTCACCTGGACAGTTACCCTACGAGCAGTACGTC. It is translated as CASSPGQLPYEQYV.

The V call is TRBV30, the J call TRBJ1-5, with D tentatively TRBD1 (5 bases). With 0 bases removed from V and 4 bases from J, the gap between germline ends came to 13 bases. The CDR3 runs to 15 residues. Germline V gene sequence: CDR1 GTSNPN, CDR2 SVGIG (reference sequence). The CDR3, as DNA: TGTGCCTGGAGTGTATGGGGGGGTAGGAATCAGCCCCAGCATTTT. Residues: CAWSVWGGRNQPQHF.

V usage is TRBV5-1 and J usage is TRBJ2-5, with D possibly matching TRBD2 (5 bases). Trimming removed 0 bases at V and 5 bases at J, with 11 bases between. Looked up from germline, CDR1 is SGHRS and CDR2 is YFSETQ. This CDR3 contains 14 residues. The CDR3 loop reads CASSLGSTRETQYF. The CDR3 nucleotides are TGCGCCAGCAGCTTGGGGAGTACTAGGGAGACCCAGTACTTC.

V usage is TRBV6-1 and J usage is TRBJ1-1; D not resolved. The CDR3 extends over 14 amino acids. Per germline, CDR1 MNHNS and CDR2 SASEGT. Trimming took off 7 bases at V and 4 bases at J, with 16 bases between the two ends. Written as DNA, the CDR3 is TGTGCCAGCAACCCGACTAACGCGGGCACTGAAGCTTTCTTT. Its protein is CASNPTNAGTEAFF.

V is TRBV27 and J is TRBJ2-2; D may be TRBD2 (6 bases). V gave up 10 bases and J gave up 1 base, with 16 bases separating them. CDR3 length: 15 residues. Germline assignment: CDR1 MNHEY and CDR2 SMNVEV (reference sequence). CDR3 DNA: TGTGCCACCACGGGGACTCCCTTGAACACCGGGGAGCTGTTTTTT. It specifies CATTGTPLNTGELFF.

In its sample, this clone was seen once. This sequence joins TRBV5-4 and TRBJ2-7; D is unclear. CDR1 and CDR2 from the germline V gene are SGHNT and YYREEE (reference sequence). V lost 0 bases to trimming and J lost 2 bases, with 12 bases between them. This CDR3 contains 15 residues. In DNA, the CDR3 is TGTGCCAGCAGCTTGGGTCCCCCCGACACCTACGAGCAGTACTTC. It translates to CASSLGPPDTYEQYF.

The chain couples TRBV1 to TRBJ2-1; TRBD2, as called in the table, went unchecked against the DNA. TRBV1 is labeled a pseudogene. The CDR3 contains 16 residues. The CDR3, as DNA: TGCACCAGCAGCCCCCAGCGTTGCGGTGCCTACAATGAGCAGTTCTTC. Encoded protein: CTSSPQRCGAYNEQFF.

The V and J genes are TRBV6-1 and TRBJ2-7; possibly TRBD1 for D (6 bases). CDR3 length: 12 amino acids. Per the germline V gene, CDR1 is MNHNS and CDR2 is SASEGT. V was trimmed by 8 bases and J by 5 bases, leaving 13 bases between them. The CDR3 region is CASASRGHEQYV. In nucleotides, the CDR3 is TGTGCCAGCGCCTCCAGGGGCCACGAGCAGTACGTC.

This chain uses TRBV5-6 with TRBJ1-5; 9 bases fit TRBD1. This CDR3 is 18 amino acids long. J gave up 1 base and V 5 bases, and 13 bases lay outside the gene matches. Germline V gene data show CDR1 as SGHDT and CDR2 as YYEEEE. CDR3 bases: TGTGCCAGCAGTCAAACCGGGACAGGGAAAGGGAGCAATCAGCCCCAGCATTTT. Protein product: CASSQTGTGKGSNQPQHF.

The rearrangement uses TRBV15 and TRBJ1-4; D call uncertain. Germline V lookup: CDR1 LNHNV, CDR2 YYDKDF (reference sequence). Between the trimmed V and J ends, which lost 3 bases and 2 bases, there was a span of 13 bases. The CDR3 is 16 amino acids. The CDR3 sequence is CATSSDPGVTNEKLFF. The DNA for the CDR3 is TGTGCCACCAGCAGTGATCCGGGAGTCACTAATGAAAAACTGTTTTTT.

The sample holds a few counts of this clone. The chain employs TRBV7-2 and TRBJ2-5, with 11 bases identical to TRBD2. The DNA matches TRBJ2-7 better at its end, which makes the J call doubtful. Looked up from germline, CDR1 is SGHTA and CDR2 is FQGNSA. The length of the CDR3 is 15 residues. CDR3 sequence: CASSPTSGGTYEQYF. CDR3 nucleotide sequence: TGTGCCAGCAGCCCCACTAGCGGGGGTACCTACGAGCAGTACTTC.

The CDR3 nucleotides read TGCGCCAGCAGCCAAGATCGGTCGGGTAGTAAGACTTTCTTT. Translated: CASSQDRSGSKTFF. The chain has TRBV4-3 and TRBJ1-1; D is unresolved. The length of the CDR3 is 14 residues. Trimming took 0 bases from V and 12 from J, leaving 17 bases between them. CDR1 and CDR2 from the germline V gene are LGHNA and YSLEER.

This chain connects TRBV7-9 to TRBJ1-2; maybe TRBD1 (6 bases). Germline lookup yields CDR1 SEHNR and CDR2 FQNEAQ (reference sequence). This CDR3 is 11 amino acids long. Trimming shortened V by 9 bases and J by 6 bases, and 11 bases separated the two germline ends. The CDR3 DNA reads TGTGCCAGTTACAGGGACGATGGCTACACCTTC. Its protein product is CASYRDDGYTF.

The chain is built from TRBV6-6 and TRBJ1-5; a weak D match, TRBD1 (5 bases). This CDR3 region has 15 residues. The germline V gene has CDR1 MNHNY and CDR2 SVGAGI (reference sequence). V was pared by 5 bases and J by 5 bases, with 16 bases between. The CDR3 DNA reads TGTGCCAGCAGTGGCCCGGGAGGGGCTCATCAGCCCCAGCATTTT. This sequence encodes CASSGPGGAHQPQHF.

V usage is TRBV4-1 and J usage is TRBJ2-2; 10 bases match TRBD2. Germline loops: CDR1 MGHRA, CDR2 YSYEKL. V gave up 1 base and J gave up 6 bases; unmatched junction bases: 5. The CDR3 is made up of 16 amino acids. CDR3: CASSQASGGAPGELFF. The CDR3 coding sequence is TGCGCCAGCAGCCAAGCCAGCGGGGGGGCCCCCGGGGAGCTGTTTTTT.

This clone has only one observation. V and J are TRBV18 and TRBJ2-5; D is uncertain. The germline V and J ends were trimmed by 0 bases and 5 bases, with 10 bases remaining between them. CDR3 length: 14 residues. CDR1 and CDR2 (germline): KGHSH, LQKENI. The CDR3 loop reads CASSPPPGGETQYF. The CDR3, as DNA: TGTGCCAGCTCACCACCTCCAGGTGGGGAGACCCAGTACTTC.

The CDR3 loop is CASSAGTTPTIDEQFF. The CDR3 bases are TGTGCCAGCAGCGCCGGGACAACCCCGACTATCGATGAGCAGTTCTTC. This chain links TRBV7-3 with TRBJ2-1; maybe TRBD1 (6 bases). CDR3 length equals 16 residues. Germline V gene lookup returns CDR1 SGHTA and CDR2 FQGTGA. Trimming stripped 5 bases from V and 8 bases from J, with 22 bases between.

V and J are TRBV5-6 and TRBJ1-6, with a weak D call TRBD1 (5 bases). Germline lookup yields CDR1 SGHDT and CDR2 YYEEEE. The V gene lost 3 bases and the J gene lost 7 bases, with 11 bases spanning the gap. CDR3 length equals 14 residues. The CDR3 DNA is TGTGCCAGCAGCTCCGGACAATACAATTCACCCCTCCACTTT. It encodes CASSSGQYNSPLHF.

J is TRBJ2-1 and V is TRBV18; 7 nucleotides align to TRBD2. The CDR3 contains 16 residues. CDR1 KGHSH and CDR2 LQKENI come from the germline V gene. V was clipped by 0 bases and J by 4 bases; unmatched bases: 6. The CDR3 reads CASSPPVSGVYNEQFF. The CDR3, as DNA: TGTGCCAGCTCACCACCTGTCAGCGGGGTATACAATGAGCAGTTCTTC.

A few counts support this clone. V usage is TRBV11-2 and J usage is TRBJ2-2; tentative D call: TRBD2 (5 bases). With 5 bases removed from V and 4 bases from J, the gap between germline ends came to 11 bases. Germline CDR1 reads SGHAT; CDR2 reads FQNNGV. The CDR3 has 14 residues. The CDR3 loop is CASSRARGTGELFF. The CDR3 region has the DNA TGTGCCAGCAGCCGGGCCCGGGGCACCGGGGAGCTGTTTTTT.

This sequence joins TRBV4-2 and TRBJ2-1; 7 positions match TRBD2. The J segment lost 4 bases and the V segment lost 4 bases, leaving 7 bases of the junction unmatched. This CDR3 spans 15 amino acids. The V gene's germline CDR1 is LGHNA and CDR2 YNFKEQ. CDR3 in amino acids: CASSPPSGQYNEQFF. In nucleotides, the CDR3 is TGTGCCAGCAGCCCGCCTAGCGGACAATACAATGAGCAGTTCTTC.